The 2 T cell receptor beta chains reported below all come from one sample, sequenced in a study of blood T cells in healthy people across ages. A J-beta primer mix and a sample-barcoded 5' primer were used in a second PCR of roughly 7 to 12 cycles. TCRdb analysed the 5' RACE reads with MiXCR anew, one entry per CDR3 protein. Of about 1 million distinct CDR3 sequences listed, less than 50% are singletons. The material sequenced was blood. These TCRs come from a woman between 55 and 75 years old in good health.

The chain couples TRBV19 to TRBJ2-3; no clear D. CDR1 is LNHDA and CDR2 is SQIVND in the germline V gene (reference sequence). CDR3 length equals 13 residues. Trimming removed 3 bases at V and 6 bases at J, with 10 bases between. CDR3 DNA sequence: TGTGCCAGTAGTATTGGCGACTCCGATACGCAGTATTTT. This sequence encodes CASSIGDSDTQYF.

The rearrangement uses TRBV14 and TRBJ2-7, with 9 bases fitting TRBD2. Germline V gene data show CDR1 as SGHDN and CDR2 as FVKESK. Trimming cost V 0 bases and J 5 bases; bases outside gene matches: 17. The length of the CDR3 is 19 residues. In nucleotides, the CDR3 is TGTGCCAGCAGCCAAGATCCCGCTAGCGGGAATAGAGTCTATGACGAGCAGTACTTC. It translates to CASSQDPASGNRVYDEQYF. The full variable domain, in which reference TRBV14 and TRBJ2-7 provide the parts outside the CDR3, is EAGVTQFPSHSVIEKGQTVTLRCDPISGHDNLYWYRRVMGKEIKFLLHFVKESKQDESGMPNNRFLAERTGGTYSTLKVQPAELEDSGVYFCASSQDPASGNRVYDEQYFGPGTRLTVT.